These T cell receptor beta chains were read from a single sample in a study of cytomegalovirus exposure and HLA in healthy donors. The data were produced by immunoSEQ multiplex PCR, yet TCRdb's version contains in-frame clones alone and is incomplete. The sample includes some 56,000 clones, roughly 80% of them seen just once. The sequenced sample consisted of PBMCs. The receptors stem from a human donor in good health. Each CDR3 is given with its conserved first and last residue. The D gene is left open where the match is weak. Where a row states a size, it is once, few, many or the class of an expanded clone; other rows omit it.

J: TRBJ1-1
V: TRBV5-1
size: .
D: .
CDR3: CASSLTYDSRGNTEAFF
DNA: TGCGCCAGCAGCTTGACGTACGACTCCAGGGGGAACACTGAAGCTTTCTTT

J: TRBJ2-3
V: TRBV6-1
size: .
D: TRBD2
CDR3: CASSEWVSGGGTDTQYF
DNA: TGTGCCAGCAGTGAATGGGTTAGCGGGGGCGGGACAGATACGCAGTATTTT

J: TRBJ1-2
V: TRBV19
size: .
D: .
CDR3: CASGGMGHVSYTF
DNA: TGTGCCAGTGGAGGTATGGGTCACGTTAGCTACACCTTC

J: TRBJ1-1
V: TRBV30
size: .
D: .
CDR3: CAWKYWADTEAFF
DNA: TGTGCCTGGAAATATTGGGCTGACACTGAAGCTTTCTTT

J: TRBJ2-7
V: TRBV4-3
size: .
D: .
CDR3: CASSQRPEEHYEQYF
DNA: TGCGCCAGCAGCCAACGTCCGGAGGAGCACTACGAGCAGTACTTC

J: TRBJ2-1
V: TRBV5-5
size: few
D: .
CDR3: CASSFRGQGNNEQFF
DNA: TGTGCCAGCAGCTTTAGGGGTCAGGGTAACAATGAGCAGTTCTTC

J: TRBJ2-7
V: TRBV7-9
size: .
D: .
CDR3: CSSSDSSAEQYF
DNA: TGTTCCAGCAGCGATAGCTCCGCCGAGCAGTACTTC

J: TRBJ2-7
V: TRBV11-2
size: once
D: TRBD2
CDR3: CASSHPTSGSFLSYEQYF
DNA: TGTGCCAGCAGCCACCCGACTAGCGGGAGTTTCCTCTCCTACGAGCAGTACTTC

J: TRBJ1-2
V: TRBV6-1
size: .
D: TRBD1
CDR3: CASSEVSGQGDKGYTF
DNA: TGTGCCAGCAGTGAAGTTTCAGGACAGGGGGATAAGGGCTACACCTTC

J: TRBJ1-6
V: TRBV19
size: .
D: .
CDR3: CASSIERSGNSPLHF
DNA: TGTGCCAGTAGTATAGAACGCTCAGGGAATTCACCCCTCCACTTT

J: TRBJ2-2
V: TRBV5-6
size: .
D: TRBD1
CDR3: CASSVGHTPGGPGELFF
DNA: TGTGCCAGCAGCGTCGGGCATACCCCAGGGGGTCCCGGGGAGCTGTTTTTT

J: TRBJ1-5
V: TRBV7-2
size: .
D: TRBD1
CDR3: CASSWNGQGSNQPQHF
DNA: TGTGCCAGCAGCTGGAACGGACAGGGTAGCAATCAGCCCCAGCATTTT

J: TRBJ2-2
V: TRBV7-2
size: .
D: .
CDR3: CASSSSTGHTGELFF
DNA: .

J: TRBJ1-1
V: TRBV5-4
size: .
D: TRBD1
CDR3: CASSSKTAETGRTEAFF
DNA: TGTGCCAGCAGCTCAAAAACTGCCGAGACAGGGCGCACTGAAGCTTTCTTT

J: TRBJ2-7
V: TRBV11-2
size: .
D: TRBD1
CDR3: CASSYSGTDTYEQYF
DNA: TGTGCCAGCAGCTATTCCGGGACAGACACCTACGAGCAGTACTTC

J: TRBJ2-2
V: TRBV4-1
size: .
D: TRBD2
CDR3: CASSQTREGPRTGELFF
DNA: TGCGCCAGCAGCCAGACACGGGAGGGCCCGAGGACCGGGGAGCTGTTTTTT

J: TRBJ2-5
V: TRBV5-1
size: .
D: .
CDR3: CASSPGSTQETQYF
DNA: TGCGCCAGCAGTCCGGGTAGTACCCAAGAGACCCAGTACTTC

J: TRBJ1-5
V: TRBV12-5
size: .
D: .
CDR3: CASGSRGLVDQPQHF
DNA: TGTGCTAGTGGTTCGCGGGGGCTGGTAGATCAGCCCCAGCATTTT

J: TRBJ2-7
V: TRBV7-6
size: .
D: TRBD1
CDR3: CASSLRDRFYEQYF
DNA: TGTGCCAGCAGCTTAAGGGACAGATTCTACGAGCAGTACTTC

J: TRBJ1-6
V: TRBV5-4
size: .
D: .
CDR3: CASSSGVSGSYNSPLHF
DNA: TGTGCCAGCAGCTCCGGGGTGTCAGGCTCCTATAATTCACCCCTCCACTTT

J: TRBJ1-2
V: TRBV7-9
size: few
D: .
CDR3: CSSSLEGLGYTF
DNA: TGTTCCAGCAGCTTAGAAGGACTTGGCTACACCTTC

J: TRBJ1-3
V: TRBV5-4
size: .
D: .
CDR3: CASSLDRRSGNTIYF
DNA: TGTGCCAGCAGCTTGGACAGGAGATCTGGAAACACCATATATTTT

J: TRBJ2-5
V: TRBV4-1
size: .
D: .
CDR3: CASSQLATQETQYF
DNA: TGCGCCAGCAGCCAACTAGCAACCCAAGAGACCCAGTACTTC

J: TRBJ2-5
V: TRBV27
size: .
D: .
CDR3: CASSLVSWETQYF
DNA: TGTGCCAGCAGTTTAGTCAGTTGGGAGACCCAGTACTTC

J: TRBJ2-7
V: TRBV5-1
size: once
D: TRBD2
CDR3: CASRLLAGTTEQYF
DNA: TGCGCCAGCAGGCTTCTAGCTGGGACTACCGAGCAGTACTTC

J: TRBJ2-7
V: TRBV6-5
size: .
D: .
CDR3: CASSYGSGDTYEQYF
DNA: TGTGCCAGCAGTTACGGGAGCGGGGACACCTACGAGCAGTACTTC

J: TRBJ1-3
V: TRBV15
size: .
D: .
CDR3: CATSRDLGVGNTIYF
DNA: TGTGCCACCAGCAGAGATCTAGGGGTGGGAAACACCATATATTTT

J: TRBJ1-4
V: TRBV27
size: few
D: .
CDR3: CASSRSGTRDEKLFF
DNA: TGTGCCAGCAGCCGGTCCGGGACAAGGGACGAAAAACTGTTTTTT

J: TRBJ1-3
V: TRBV5-1
size: .
D: .
CDR3: CASSLDTGNTIYF
DNA: TGCGCCAGCAGCTTGGATACTGGAAACACCATATATTTT

J: TRBJ2-5
V: TRBV7-2
size: few
D: .
CDR3: CASSLAFQGFGQETQYF
DNA: TGTGCCAGCAGCTTAGCCTTCCAGGGGTTTGGTCAAGAGACCCAGTACTTC

J: TRBJ2-7
V: TRBV6-1
size: .
D: TRBD2
CDR3: CASSLGLAGYEQYF
DNA: TGTGCCAGCAGTTTGGGACTAGCGGGGTACGAGCAGTACTTC

J: TRBJ2-6
V: TRBV5-8
size: .
D: TRBD2
CDR3: CASSSGTSNSGANVLTF
DNA: TGTGCCAGCAGCTCCGGGACTAGCAACTCTGGGGCCAACGTCCTGACTTTC

J: TRBJ2-7
V: TRBV12-5
size: few
D: TRBD2
CDR3: CASGLEAGTSGAYEQYF
DNA: TGTGCTAGTGGTTTGGAAGCCGGGACTAGCGGGGCCTACGAGCAGTACTTC

J: TRBJ2-2
V: TRBV18
size: .
D: .
CDR3: CASSQGGSYTGELFF
DNA: TGTGCCAGCTCCCAAGGCGGCAGTTACACCGGGGAGCTGTTTTTT

J: TRBJ2-7
V: TRBV2
size: .
D: TRBD2
CDR3: CASSRGGTSGYEQYF
DNA: TGTGCCAGCAGCCGGGGGGGGACTAGCGGGTACGAGCAGTACTTC

J: TRBJ2-7
V: TRBV4-3
size: .
D: TRBD2
CDR3: CASRIAGMSYEQYF
DNA: TGCGCCAGCAGGATAGCGGGGATGTCCTACGAGCAGTACTTC

J: TRBJ2-3
V: TRBV5-6
size: .
D: .
CDR3: CASSPTPDTQYF
DNA: TGTGCCAGCAGCCCGACTCCAGATACGCAGTATTTT

J: TRBJ1-2
V: TRBV28
size: .
D: .
CDR3: CASSGGGRDGYTF
DNA: TGTGCCAGCAGTGGGGGGGGGCGAGATGGCTACACCTTC

J: TRBJ1-2
V: TRBV5-4
size: .
D: TRBD1
CDR3: CASSGADRAYGYTF
DNA: TGTGCCAGCAGCGGCGCGGACAGGGCGTATGGCTACACCTTC

J: TRBJ2-5
V: TRBV5-1
size: once
D: TRBD2
CDR3: CASSQGLAGSEGETQYF
DNA: TGCGCCAGCAGCCAGGGGCTAGCGGGATCAGAGGGGGAGACCCAGTACTTC

J: TRBJ1-2
V: TRBV7-2
size: .
D: .
CDR3: CASSPIGGINYGYTF
DNA: TGTGCCAGCAGCCCGATTGGGGGCATCAACTATGGCTACACCTTC

J: TRBJ2-2
V: TRBV19
size: .
D: .
CDR3: CASSIGRWNTGELFF
DNA: TGTGCCAGTAGTATAGGCAGATGGAACACCGGGGAGCTGTTTTTT

J: TRBJ1-2
V: TRBV6-5
size: .
D: TRBD1
CDR3: CASSSETGGYGYTF
DNA: TGTGCCAGCAGTTCGGAGACAGGGGGCTATGGCTACACCTTC

J: TRBJ2-1
V: TRBV7-6
size: .
D: TRBD2
CDR3: CASSLVRSGAYNEQFF
DNA: TGTGCCAGCAGCTTAGTCCGGAGCGGGGCCTACAATGAGCAGTTCTTC

J: TRBJ2-2
V: TRBV4-3
size: .
D: .
CDR3: CASSQGGVPGELFF
DNA: TGCGCCAGCAGCCAAGGCGGTGTGCCCGGGGAGCTGTTTTTT

J: TRBJ1-6
V: TRBV13
size: few
D: .
CDR3: CASSFRGGALSSPLHF
DNA: TGTGCCAGCAGCTTTCGCGGGGGGGCTTTGAGTTCACCCCTCCACTTT